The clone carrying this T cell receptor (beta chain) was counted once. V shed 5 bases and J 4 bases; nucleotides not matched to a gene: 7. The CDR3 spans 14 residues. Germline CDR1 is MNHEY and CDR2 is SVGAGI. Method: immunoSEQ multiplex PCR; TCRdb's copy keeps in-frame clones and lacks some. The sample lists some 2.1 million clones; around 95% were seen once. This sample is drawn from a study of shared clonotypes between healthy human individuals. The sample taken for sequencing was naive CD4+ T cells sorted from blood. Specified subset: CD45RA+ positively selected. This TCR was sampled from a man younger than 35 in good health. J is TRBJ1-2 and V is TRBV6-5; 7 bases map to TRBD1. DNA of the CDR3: TGTGCCAGCAGTCGAGACGAGGGGGCCTATGGCTACACCTTC. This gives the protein CASSRDEGAYGYTF.